This TCR beta chain was found in a study of T cell changes during pregnancy in multiple sclerosis. The assay was immunoSEQ multiplex PCR, and TCRdb's table has in-frame clones only and misses some. The top ten clones hold roughly 3.5% of a sample with about 57,000 clones, 80% to 95% of them seen once. Germline-derived CDR1 and CDR2 are MNHEY and SMNVEV (reference sequence). The CDR3 extends over 13 amino acids. V was shortened by 6 bases and J by 4 bases, with 10 bases between the two germline ends. The sample here was peripheral blood, taken after pregnancy. The source is a female donor in good health, enrolled as a control in a pregnancy study. This chain links TRBV27 with TRBJ1-5, with D possibly matching TRBD1 (5 bases). This CDR3 is CASRPGTNQPQHF. The CDR3 DNA reads TGTGCCAGCAGACCCGGGACTAATCAGCCCCAGCATTTT.